Shown below are 27 T cell receptor beta chains from a single sample sequenced in a study of T cell changes during pregnancy in multiple sclerosis. Libraries were prepared by immunoSEQ multiplex PCR; TCRdb keeps only in-frame clonotypes and omits some of them. The sample has 45,000 to 60,000 clones; 85% to 90% are singletons. Sequencing was performed on peripheral blood, taken in the first trimester of pregnancy. These receptors were taken from a female donor with multiple sclerosis, enrolled in a pregnancy study.

V is TRBV2 and J is TRBJ1-2, with TRBD1 matching over 9 bases. The J segment lost 7 bases and the V segment lost 5 bases, leaving 8 bases of the junction unmatched. The CDR3 has 14 amino acids. Germline values: CDR1 SNHLY, CDR2 FYNNEI. The CDR3 DNA sequence: TGTGCCAGCAGTATACTGACAGGGGGAACTGGCTACACCTTC. This translates into CASSILTGGTGYTF. Supplemented by reference TRBV2 and TRBJ1-2, the full variable domain reads EPEVTQTPSHQVTQMGQEVILRCVPISNHLYFYWYRQILGQKVEFLVSFYNNEISEKSEIFDDQFSVERPDGSNFTLKIRSTKLEDSAMYFCASSILTGGTGYTFGSGTRLTVV.

The chain joins TRBV5-1 to TRBJ1-2; no definite D call. Germline V gives CDR1 SGHRS, CDR2 YFSETQ. This CDR3 has 16 residues. Trimming took off 0 bases at V and 7 bases at J, with 19 bases between the two ends. The chain's CDR3 is CASSLDRRHRGTGYTF. The CDR3 DNA sequence: TGCGCCAGCAGCTTGGATCGTCGGCATCGCGGTACTGGCTACACCTTC.

The genes are TRBV5-1 and TRBJ1-1; TRBD1 aligns across 9 bases. The CDR3 contains 19 residues. Trimming at V came to 4 bases and at J to 1 base, leaving 17 bases not matched to a gene. The germline V gene has CDR1 SGHRS and CDR2 YFSETQ. CDR3 protein: CASSLNRGPLTGGNTEAFF. CDR3 DNA: TGCGCCAGCAGCCTCAATCGGGGCCCCTTGACAGGGGGGAACACTGAAGCTTTCTTT.

This chain uses TRBV6-5 with TRBJ1-1; D remains unclear. Trimming cost V 8 bases and J 6 bases, with 16 bases left between them. Germline V gives CDR1 MNHEY, CDR2 SVGAGI. This CDR3 is built from 13 residues. The CDR3 is CASRGRESAEAFF. For the CDR3, the DNA is TGTGCCAGCCGGGGTCGGGAAAGCGCTGAAGCTTTCTTT.

The genes are TRBV7-9 and TRBJ2-5; TRBD2 matches at 7 bases. V shed 7 bases, J shed 3 bases, and the junction held 8 bases outside the gene matches. The CDR3 spans 14 residues. Germline lookup yields CDR1 SEHNR and CDR2 FQNEAQ (reference sequence). For the CDR3, the DNA is TGTGCCAGCAACCTCCCGGGGAGGGAAGAGACCCAGTACTTC. It codes for CASNLPGREETQYF.

This clone was detected once. The V gene is TRBV6-1, the J gene TRBJ2-1; 7 bases line up with TRBD2. This CDR3 spans 15 amino acids. Germline values: CDR1 MNHNS, CDR2 SASEGT. The trim removed 4 bases at V and 1 base at J, leaving 4 bases unmatched. This chain's CDR3 is CASSGGGPSYNEQFF. The CDR3 nucleotides are TGTGCCAGCAGTGGGGGAGGGCCATCCTACAATGAGCAGTTCTTC.

J is TRBJ2-3 and V is TRBV19; weak D call: TRBD2 (5 bases). Germline values: CDR1 LNHDA, CDR2 SQIVND (reference sequence). This CDR3 contains 13 residues. V lost 9 bases and J 2 bases, leaving 12 bases between the germline ends. In DNA form, the CDR3 reads TGTGCCAGCGGGGAGCGGACCACAGATACGCAGTATTTT. Translated: CASGERTTDTQYF.

J is TRBJ1-2 and V is TRBV19; 7 bases are a match to TRBD1. V was pared by 5 bases and J by 6 bases, with 12 bases of the junction left unmatched. This CDR3 region has 15 residues. In germline, CDR1 is LNHDA, CDR2 SQIVND (reference sequence). CDR3 sequence reads: CASSLRTGLTHGYTF. The CDR3 DNA sequence: TGTGCCAGTAGTCTTAGGACAGGTTTGACTCATGGCTACACCTTC.

The chain is built from TRBV10-3 and TRBJ1-2; D is unclear. CDR1 ENHRY and CDR2 SYGVKD come from the germline V gene. Trimming removed 9 bases from V and 1 base from J, with 6 bases in between. The CDR3 is 11 amino acids. The DNA of the CDR3 is TGTGCCATACAGTTTAACTATGGCTACACCTTC. It is translated as CAIQFNYGYTF.

J is TRBJ2-2 and V is TRBV11-3; TRBD1 matches 9 bases. Germline loops: CDR1 SGHNT, CDR2 YENEEA. The V segment lost 5 bases and the J segment 6 bases; nucleotides outside the gene matches: 7. The CDR3 covers 15 residues. CDR3 loop: CASSEGQGDSGELFF. The CDR3 DNA is TGTGCCAGCAGCGAGGGACAGGGTGATTCCGGGGAGCTGTTTTTT. Filled out from reference TRBV11-3 and TRBJ2-2, the complete variable domain reads EAGVVQSPRYKIIEKKQPVAFWCNPISGHNTLYWYLQNLGQGPELLIRYENEEAVDDSQLPKDRFSAERLKGVDSTLKIQPAELGDSAVYLCASSEGQGDSGELFFGEGSRLTVL.

The V and J genes are TRBV28 and TRBJ2-7; 8 bases agree with TRBD1. This CDR3 region has 16 residues. Trimming cost V 3 bases and J 6 bases; bases outside gene matches: 13. The germline CDR1 and CDR2 sequences are MDHEN and SYDVKM. The CDR3 loop reads CASSLLPSGGQGEQYF. CDR3 in DNA: TGTGCCAGCAGTTTGCTCCCGTCAGGGGGCCAGGGCGAGCAGTACTTC.

This chain uses TRBV15 with TRBJ2-3; TRBD2 might be the D (5 bases). Germline assignment: CDR1 LNHNV and CDR2 YYDKDF (reference sequence). The V gene lost 5 bases and the J gene lost 6 bases, with 12 bases spanning the gap. The CDR3 runs to 13 residues. The CDR3 DNA is TGTGCCACCAGCTCGGGGTCTAGGGATACGCAGTATTTT. Protein: CATSSGSRDTQYF.

The chain has TRBV29-1 and TRBJ2-3; 9 positions agree with TRBD2. The CDR3 contains 13 residues. V dropped 5 bases and J dropped 2; count of bases not matched to a gene: 2. The germline V gene encodes CDR1 SQVTM and CDR2 ANQGSEA. CDR3: CSVSGGYTDTQYF. As DNA, the CDR3 is TGCAGCGTTAGCGGGGGGTACACAGATACGCAGTATTTT.

The chain is built from TRBV28 and TRBJ1-1; D call uncertain. The CDR3 contains 14 residues. Germline V gives CDR1 MDHEN, CDR2 SYDVKM. Between the trimmed V and J ends, which lost 8 bases and 3 bases, there was a span of 16 bases. For the CDR3, the DNA is TGTGCCAGCCTCTCTCCCCCGGGGTACACTGAAGCTTTCTTT. This encodes CASLSPPGYTEAFF.

By share of the sample, this clone is medium-sized. J is TRBJ1-1 and V is TRBV4-1; D remains unclear. V was cut by 1 base and J by 1 base, with 13 bases left in between. The CDR3 spans 16 residues. The germline CDR1 and CDR2 sequences are MGHRA and YSYEKL. CDR3 in DNA: TGCGCCAGCAGCCAAGCCCCGGCTTCGGGGAACACTGAAGCTTTCTTT. Amino acid sequence: CASSQAPASGNTEAFF.

This chain uses TRBV6-6 with TRBJ1-6, with a tentative D call TRBD1 (5 bases). Trimming left V 4 bases short and J 11 bases short, with 15 bases between. The CDR3 consists of 14 residues. Per the germline V gene, CDR1 is MNHNY and CDR2 is SVGAGI (reference sequence). As DNA, the CDR3 is TGTGCCAGCAGTTTACAGGCGATGACAGCACCCCTCCACTTT. It codes for CASSLQAMTAPLHF.

The chain has TRBV5-4 and TRBJ2-7; a weak D match, TRBD2 (5 bases). V lost 2 bases and J lost 1, with 10 bases in between. The CDR3 covers 14 residues. Per germline, CDR1 SGHNT and CDR2 YYREEE (reference sequence). CDR3 protein: CASSLGLESYEQYF. CDR3 in DNA: TGTGCCAGCAGCTTAGGACTGGAATCCTACGAGCAGTACTTC.

This clone has only a few counts. The V and J genes are TRBV2 and TRBJ1-4; D unresolved. Germline V CDR1 and CDR2: SNHLY, FYNNEI. The V end was cut by 2 bases, the J end by 7 bases, with 8 bases between. This CDR3 comprises 13 residues. The CDR3 spells CASSERGSEKLFF. In DNA form, the CDR3 reads TGTGCCAGCAGTGAACGGGGTAGTGAAAAACTGTTTTTT.

This chain links TRBV5-1 with TRBJ2-5, with D possibly being TRBD2 (5 bases). Germline loops: CDR1 SGHRS, CDR2 YFSETQ. V was cut by 0 bases and J by 5 bases, with 11 bases left in between. The CDR3 covers 14 residues. The CDR3 sequence is CASSLGTGDETQYF. CDR3 nucleotides: TGCGCCAGCAGCTTGGGGACTGGTGATGAGACCCAGTACTTC.

The chain links TRBV5-4 to TRBJ2-1; D might be TRBD2 (6 bases). In germline, CDR1 is SGHNT, CDR2 YYREEE (reference sequence). The CDR3 runs to 14 residues. Trimming stripped 9 bases from V and 3 bases from J, with 16 bases between. Written as DNA, the CDR3 is TGTGCCAAGGTCTTGGGGGGAGACTACAATGAGCAGTTCTTC. This encodes CAKVLGGDYNEQFF.

The chain uses TRBV5-4 and TRBJ1-6; 12 bases line up with TRBD1. The CDR3 has 17 amino acids. Trimming took 1 base from V and 8 from J; bases not matched to a gene: 7. Germline CDR1 reads SGHNT; CDR2 reads YYREEE (reference sequence). CDR3 sequence reads: CASSLTPGQGADSPLHF. DNA of the CDR3: TGTGCCAGCAGCTTGACTCCGGGACAGGGGGCGGATTCACCCCTCCACTTT.

The rearrangement links TRBV7-9 to TRBJ1-3; D not certain. V lost 5 bases and J lost 0, with 14 bases in between. The CDR3 covers 16 residues. Germline V gene sequence: CDR1 SEHNR, CDR2 FQNEAQ (reference sequence). The CDR3 loop reads CASSRRVASSGNTIYF. DNA of the CDR3: TGTGCCAGCAGCAGGCGGGTTGCGAGCTCTGGAAACACCATATATTTT. The full variable domain, completed using reference TRBV7-9 and TRBJ1-3, is DTGVSQNPRHKITKRGQNVTFRCDPISEHNRLYWYRQTLGQGPEFLTYFQNEAQLEKSRLLSDRFSAERPKGSFSTLEIQRTEQGDSAMYLCASSRRVASSGNTIYFGEGSWLTVV.

This chain joins TRBV11-2 and TRBJ2-3, with D uncertain. The V and J ends lost 6 bases and 1 base respectively, with 14 bases between them. The CDR3 extends over 15 amino acids. Looked up from germline, CDR1 is SGHAT and CDR2 is FQNNGV. Here the CDR3 DNA reads TGTGCCAGCAGTTCAACTACCGGAGGCACAGATACGCAGTATTTT. It encodes CASSSTTGGTDTQYF.

CDR3 amino acids: CASSLVAGAGYGYTF. The CDR3 bases are TGCGCCAGCAGCTTGGTGGCAGGGGCCGGCTATGGCTACACCTTC. V and J are TRBV5-1 and TRBJ1-2; a weak D match, TRBD1 (6 bases). The length of the CDR3 is 15 residues. Trimming cost V 0 bases and J 4 bases, with 13 bases left between them. The V gene's germline CDR1 is SGHRS and CDR2 YFSETQ.

This clone was detected once. The gene calls are TRBV5-6 and TRBJ1-6; TRBD1 aligns across 7 bases. Germline CDR1 and CDR2: SGHDT and YYEEEE. The CDR3 has 15 residues. Trimming at V came to 4 bases and at J to 7 bases, leaving 8 bases not matched to a gene. The chain's CDR3 is CASSGNRGTNSPLHF. CDR3 coding DNA: TGTGCCAGCAGCGGAAACAGGGGCACCAATTCACCCCTCCACTTT.

The rearrangement links TRBV4-1 to TRBJ1-6, with a tentative D call TRBD1 (5 bases). CDR3 length: 14 amino acids. V lost 6 bases and J lost 7, with 13 bases in between. Germline CDR1 and CDR2: MGHRA and YSYEKL. DNA for the CDR3: TGCGCCAGCAGGTTACAGGTGGGGAATTCACCCCTCCACTTT. Encoded protein: CASRLQVGNSPLHF.

The J gene is TRBJ1-4, the V gene TRBV4-3, with 9 bases aligning to TRBD1. J gave up 5 bases and V 3 bases, and 4 bases lay outside the gene matches. The CDR3 extends over 15 amino acids. Looked up from germline, CDR1 is LGHNA and CDR2 is YSLEER. CDR3 sequence reads: CASSQGDRENEKLFF. DNA for the CDR3: TGCGCCAGCAGCCAGGGGGACAGGGAGAATGAAAAACTGTTTTTT.